This T cell receptor beta chain was captured in a study of CD8 T cells in ankylosing spondylitis. This clonotype was recorded at least ten times. Its antigen is unidentified. TCRdb re-called the 5' RACE reads with MiXCR, one entry per CDR3 protein. The sample lists 290,000 or so distinct CDR3 sequences; around 20% were seen once. Regarding the study as a whole: Certain motif variants had earlier been reported in reactive arthritis synovial fluid and blood. Disease-linked clones bore a CD8+ phenotype and were relatively rare in peripheral blood.

Per germline, CDR1 SQVTM and CDR2 ANQGSEA. The CDR3 runs 13 residues. Trimming removed 4 bases from V and 0 bases from J, with 9 bases in between. This TCR derives from a female donor with ankylosing spondylitis or in good health (not recorded which). The chain joins TRBV29-1 to TRBJ1-1; D not resolved. Specimen: blood, either unsorted or a sorted T cell fraction (not recorded which). The CDR3 sequence: CSVGGPLNTEAFF. Here the CDR3 DNA reads TGCAGCGTTGGAGGACCGCTGAACACTGAAGCTTTCTTT.